The present entry profiles one TCR beta chain with its context. The data are from a study of cytomegalovirus exposure and HLA in healthy donors. It was with 60 Vbeta and 13 Jbeta primers that the PCR ran. The repertoire was sequenced with immunoSEQ multiplex PCR; TCRdb's copy has only in-frame clones and lacks some. The sample holds roughly 100,000 clones, more than 65% seen once. Germline loops: CDR1 MNHEY, CDR2 SMNVEV (reference sequence). The V end was cut by 2 bases, the J end by 3 bases, with 11 bases between. The CDR3 spans 14 residues. The TCR comes from a man aged 35-49 years in good health and CMV-seropositive. Sequencing was carried out using PBMCs. The genes are TRBV27 and TRBJ2-7; D might be TRBD1 (5 bases). CDR3 region: CASSLTQGYYEQYF. CDR3 coding DNA: TGTGCCAGCAGTTTAACTCAGGGATACTACGAGCAGTACTTC.